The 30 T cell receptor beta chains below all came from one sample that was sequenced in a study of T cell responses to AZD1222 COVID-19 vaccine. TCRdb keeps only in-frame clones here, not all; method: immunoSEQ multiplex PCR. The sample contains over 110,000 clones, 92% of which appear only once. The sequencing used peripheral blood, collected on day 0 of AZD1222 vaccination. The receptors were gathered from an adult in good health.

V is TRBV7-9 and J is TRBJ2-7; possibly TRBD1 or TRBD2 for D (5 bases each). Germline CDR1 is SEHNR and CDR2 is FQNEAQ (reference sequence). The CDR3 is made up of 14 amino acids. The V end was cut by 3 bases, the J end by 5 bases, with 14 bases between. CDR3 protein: CASSFSWDVDEQYF. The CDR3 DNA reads TGTGCCAGCAGCTTTTCCTGGGACGTAGACGAGCAGTACTTC.

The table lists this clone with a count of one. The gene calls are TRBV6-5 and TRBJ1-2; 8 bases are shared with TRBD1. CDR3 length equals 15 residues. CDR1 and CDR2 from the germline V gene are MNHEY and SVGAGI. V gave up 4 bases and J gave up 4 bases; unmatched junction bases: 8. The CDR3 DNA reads TGTGCCAGCAGTTCGGACAGGGAAGCAATCTATGGCTACACCTTC. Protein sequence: CASSSDREAIYGYTF.

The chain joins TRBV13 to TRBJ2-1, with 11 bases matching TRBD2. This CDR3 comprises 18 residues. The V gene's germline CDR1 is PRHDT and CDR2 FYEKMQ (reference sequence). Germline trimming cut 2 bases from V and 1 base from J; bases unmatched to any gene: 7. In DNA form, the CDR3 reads TGTGCCAGCAGCTTATCGAAGACTAGCGGGATTTCCTACAATGAGCAGTTCTTC. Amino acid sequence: CASSLSKTSGISYNEQFF.

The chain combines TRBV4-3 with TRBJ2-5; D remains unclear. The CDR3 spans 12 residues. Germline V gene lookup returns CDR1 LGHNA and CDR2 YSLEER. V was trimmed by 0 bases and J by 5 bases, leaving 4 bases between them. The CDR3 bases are TGCGCCAGCAGCCAAGATTGGGAGACCCAGTACTTC. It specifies CASSQDWETQYF.

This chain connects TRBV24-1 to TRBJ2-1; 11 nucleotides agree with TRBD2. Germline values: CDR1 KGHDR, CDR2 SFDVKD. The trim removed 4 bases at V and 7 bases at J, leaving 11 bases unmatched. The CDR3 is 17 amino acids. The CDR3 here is CATSDVLAGGSGNEQFF. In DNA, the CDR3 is TGTGCCACCAGTGACGTTCTAGCGGGAGGCTCGGGGAATGAGCAGTTCTTC.

The CDR3 DNA reads as TGTGCCAGCAGCTCGGGACTCCGGGGGTGGAACACCGGGGAGCTGTTTTTT. The encoded protein is CASSSGLRGWNTGELFF. The chain carries TRBV7-8 and TRBJ2-2; possibly TRBD2 for D (6 bases). CDR1 is SGHVS, CDR2 FQNEAQ, per germline. This CDR3 is built from 17 residues. V gave up 4 bases and J gave up 1 base, with 16 bases separating them. Full variable domain (rest looked up from reference TRBV7-8 and TRBJ2-2): GAGVSQSPRYKVAKRGQDVALRCDPISGHVSLFWYQQALGQGPEFLTYFQNEAQLDKSGLPSDRFFAERPEGSVSTLKIQRTQQEDSAVYLCASSSGLRGWNTGELFFGEGSRLTVL.

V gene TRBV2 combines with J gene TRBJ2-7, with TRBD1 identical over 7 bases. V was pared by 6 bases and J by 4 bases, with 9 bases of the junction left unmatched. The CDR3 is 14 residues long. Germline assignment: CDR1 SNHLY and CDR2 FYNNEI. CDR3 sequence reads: CASSNTGVGYEQYF. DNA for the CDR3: TGTGCCAGCAGCAATACAGGGGTTGGGTACGAGCAGTACTTC.

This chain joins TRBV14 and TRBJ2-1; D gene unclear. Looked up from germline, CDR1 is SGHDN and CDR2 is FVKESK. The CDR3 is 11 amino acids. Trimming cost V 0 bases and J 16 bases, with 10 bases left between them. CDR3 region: CASSQDRRLFF. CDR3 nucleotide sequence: TGTGCCAGCAGCCAAGATAGGAGACTCTTCTTC.

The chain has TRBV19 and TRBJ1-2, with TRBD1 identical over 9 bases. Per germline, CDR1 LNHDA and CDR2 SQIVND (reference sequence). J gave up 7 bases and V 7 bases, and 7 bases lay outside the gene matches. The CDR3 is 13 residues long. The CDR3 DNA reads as TGTGCCAGTACCAGGACAGGGGAGAGTGGCTACACCTTC. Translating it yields CASTRTGESGYTF.

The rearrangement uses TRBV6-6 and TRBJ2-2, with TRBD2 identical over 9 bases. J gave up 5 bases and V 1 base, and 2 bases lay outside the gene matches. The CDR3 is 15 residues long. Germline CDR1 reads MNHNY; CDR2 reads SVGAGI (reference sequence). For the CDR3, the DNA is TGTGCCAGCAGTTACTTTAGCGGGGGTACCGGGGAGCTGTTTTTT. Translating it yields CASSYFSGGTGELFF.

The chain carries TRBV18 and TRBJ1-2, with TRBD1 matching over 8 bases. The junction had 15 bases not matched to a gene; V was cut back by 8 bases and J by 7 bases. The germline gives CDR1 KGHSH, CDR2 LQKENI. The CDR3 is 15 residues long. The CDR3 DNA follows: TGTGCCAGCACACACCCGGCCAGGGGGCGCGGTGGCTACACCTTC. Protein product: CASTHPARGRGGYTF.

In DNA, the CDR3 is TGTGCCACCAGTGATTCCTGGTGCCATAATTCACCCCTCCACTTT. It translates to CATSDSWCHNSPLHF. This rearrangement joins TRBV24-1 to TRBJ1-6, with D unresolved. This CDR3 has 15 residues. Germline assignment: CDR1 KGHDR and CDR2 SFDVKD. V was shortened by 2 bases and J by 5 bases, with 9 bases between the two germline ends.

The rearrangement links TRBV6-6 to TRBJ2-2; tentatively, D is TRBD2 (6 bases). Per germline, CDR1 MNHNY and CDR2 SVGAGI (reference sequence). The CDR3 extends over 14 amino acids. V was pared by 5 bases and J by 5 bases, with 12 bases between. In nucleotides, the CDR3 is TGTGCCAGCAGTACGACTAGAGGGACCGGGGAGCTGTTTTTT. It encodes CASSTTRGTGELFF.

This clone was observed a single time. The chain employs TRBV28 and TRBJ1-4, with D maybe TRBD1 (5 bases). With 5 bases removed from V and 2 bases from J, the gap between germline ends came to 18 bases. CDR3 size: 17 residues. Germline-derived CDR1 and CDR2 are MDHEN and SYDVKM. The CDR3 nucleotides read TGTGCCAGCAGTACACCAGGGTTGTTCAGTACTAATGAAAAACTGTTTTTT. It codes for CASSTPGLFSTNEKLFF.

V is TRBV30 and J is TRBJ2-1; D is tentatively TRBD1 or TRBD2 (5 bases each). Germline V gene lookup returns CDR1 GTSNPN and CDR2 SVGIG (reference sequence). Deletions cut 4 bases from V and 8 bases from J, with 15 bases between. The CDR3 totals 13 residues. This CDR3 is CAWTLGTGDEQFF. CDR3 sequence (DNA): TGTGCCTGGACCCTTGGGACGGGCGATGAGCAGTTCTTC.

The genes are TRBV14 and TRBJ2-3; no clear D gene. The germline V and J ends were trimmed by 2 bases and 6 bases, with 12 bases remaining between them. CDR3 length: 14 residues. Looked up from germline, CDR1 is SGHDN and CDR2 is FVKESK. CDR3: CASSQTGTRDTQYF. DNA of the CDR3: TGTGCCAGCAGCCAAACCGGAACAAGGGATACGCAGTATTTT. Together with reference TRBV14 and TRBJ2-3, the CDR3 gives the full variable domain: EAGVTQFPSHSVIEKGQTVTLRCDPISGHDNLYWYRRVMGKEIKFLLHFVKESKQDESGMPNNRFLAERTGGTYSTLKVQPAELEDSGVYFCASSQTGTRDTQYFGPGTRLTVL.

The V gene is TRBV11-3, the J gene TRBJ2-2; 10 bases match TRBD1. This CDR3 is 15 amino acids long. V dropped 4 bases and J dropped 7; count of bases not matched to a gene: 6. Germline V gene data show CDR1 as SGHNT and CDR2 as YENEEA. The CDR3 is CASSSRDRGGGELFF. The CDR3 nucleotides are TGTGCCAGCAGCTCCCGGGACAGGGGCGGCGGGGAGCTGTTTTTT.

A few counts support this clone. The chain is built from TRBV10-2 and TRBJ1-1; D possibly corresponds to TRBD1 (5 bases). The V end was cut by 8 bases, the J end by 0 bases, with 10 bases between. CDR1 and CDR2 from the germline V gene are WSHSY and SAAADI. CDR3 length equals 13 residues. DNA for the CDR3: TGCGCCAGCGGGGGTCGTATGAACACTGAAGCTTTCTTT. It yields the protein CASGGRMNTEAFF.

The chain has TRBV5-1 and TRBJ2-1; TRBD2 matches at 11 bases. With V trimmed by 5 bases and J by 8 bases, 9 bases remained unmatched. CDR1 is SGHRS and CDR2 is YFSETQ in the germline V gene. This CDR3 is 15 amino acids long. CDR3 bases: TGCGCCAGCAGGGGCTTAGCGGGAGGGCCCGATGAGCAGTTCTTC. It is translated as CASRGLAGGPDEQFF.

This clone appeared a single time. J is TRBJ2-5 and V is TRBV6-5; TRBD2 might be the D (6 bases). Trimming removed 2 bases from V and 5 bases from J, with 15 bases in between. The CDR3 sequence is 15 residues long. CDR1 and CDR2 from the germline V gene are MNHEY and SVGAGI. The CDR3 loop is CASSYRVGSPETQYF. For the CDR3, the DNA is TGTGCCAGCAGTTACCGCGTCGGGAGTCCGGAGACCCAGTACTTC.

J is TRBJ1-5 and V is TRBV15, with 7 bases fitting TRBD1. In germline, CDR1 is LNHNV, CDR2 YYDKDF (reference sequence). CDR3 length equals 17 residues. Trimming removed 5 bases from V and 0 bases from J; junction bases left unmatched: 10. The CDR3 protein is CATSPPQQGNSNQPQHF. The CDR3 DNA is TGTGCCACCAGCCCACCCCAACAGGGGAATAGCAATCAGCCCCAGCATTTT.

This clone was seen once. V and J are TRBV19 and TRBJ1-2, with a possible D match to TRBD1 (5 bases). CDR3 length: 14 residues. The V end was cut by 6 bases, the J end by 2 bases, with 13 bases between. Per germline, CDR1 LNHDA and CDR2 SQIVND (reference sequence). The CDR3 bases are TGTGCCAGTAGCCGCGAGGCAGGGAACTATGGCTACACCTTC. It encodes CASSREAGNYGYTF.

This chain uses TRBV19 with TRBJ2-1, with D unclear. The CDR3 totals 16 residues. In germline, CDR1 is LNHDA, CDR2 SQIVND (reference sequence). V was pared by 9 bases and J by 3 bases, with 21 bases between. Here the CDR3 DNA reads TGTGCCAGACTTGGAGCCTATCGGGCTTACTACAATGAGCAGTTCTTC. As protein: CARLGAYRAYYNEQFF.

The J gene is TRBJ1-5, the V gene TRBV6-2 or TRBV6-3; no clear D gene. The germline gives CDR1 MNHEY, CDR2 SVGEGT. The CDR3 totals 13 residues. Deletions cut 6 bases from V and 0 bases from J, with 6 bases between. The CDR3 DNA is TGTGCCAGCAGCCCGTATAGCAATCAGCCCCAGCATTTT. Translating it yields CASSPYSNQPQHF.

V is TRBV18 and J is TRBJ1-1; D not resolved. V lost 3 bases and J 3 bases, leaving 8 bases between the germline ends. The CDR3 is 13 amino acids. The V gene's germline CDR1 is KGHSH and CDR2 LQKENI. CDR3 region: CASSPNLDTEAFF. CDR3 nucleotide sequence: TGTGCCAGCTCACCTAACTTGGACACTGAAGCTTTCTTT.

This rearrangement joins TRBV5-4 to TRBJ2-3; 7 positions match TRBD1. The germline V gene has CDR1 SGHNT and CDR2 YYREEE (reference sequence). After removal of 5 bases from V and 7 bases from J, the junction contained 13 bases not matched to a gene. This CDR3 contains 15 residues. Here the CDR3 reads CASRADRASLYTQYF. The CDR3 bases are TGTGCCAGCAGGGCTGACAGGGCCTCCCTCTATACGCAGTATTTT.

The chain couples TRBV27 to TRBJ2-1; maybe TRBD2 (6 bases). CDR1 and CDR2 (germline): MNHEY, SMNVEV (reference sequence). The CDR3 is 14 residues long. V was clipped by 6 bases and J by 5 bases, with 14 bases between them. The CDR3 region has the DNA TGTGCCAGCAGCCGGGGGAGTGGCCACAATGAGCAGTTCTTC. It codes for CASSRGSGHNEQFF.

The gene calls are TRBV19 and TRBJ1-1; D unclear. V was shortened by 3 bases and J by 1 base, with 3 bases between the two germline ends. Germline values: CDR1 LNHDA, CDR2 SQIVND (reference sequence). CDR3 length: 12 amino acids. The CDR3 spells CASSMRNTEAFF. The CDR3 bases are TGTGCCAGTAGTATGCGGAACACTGAAGCTTTCTTT.

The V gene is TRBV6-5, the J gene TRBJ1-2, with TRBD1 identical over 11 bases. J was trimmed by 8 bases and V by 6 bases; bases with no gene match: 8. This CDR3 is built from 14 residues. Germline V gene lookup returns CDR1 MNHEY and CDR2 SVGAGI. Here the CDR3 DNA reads TGTGCCAGCAGGATGGGACAGGGGGGGGAAGGCTACACCTTC. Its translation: CASRMGQGGEGYTF.

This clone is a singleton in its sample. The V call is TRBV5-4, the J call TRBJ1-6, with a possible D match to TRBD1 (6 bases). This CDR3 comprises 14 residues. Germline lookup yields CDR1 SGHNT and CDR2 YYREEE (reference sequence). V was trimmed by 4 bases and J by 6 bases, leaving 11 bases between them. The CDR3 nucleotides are TGTGCCAGCAGCGAGGACAGTATTAATTCACCCCTCCACTTT. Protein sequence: CASSEDSINSPLHF.